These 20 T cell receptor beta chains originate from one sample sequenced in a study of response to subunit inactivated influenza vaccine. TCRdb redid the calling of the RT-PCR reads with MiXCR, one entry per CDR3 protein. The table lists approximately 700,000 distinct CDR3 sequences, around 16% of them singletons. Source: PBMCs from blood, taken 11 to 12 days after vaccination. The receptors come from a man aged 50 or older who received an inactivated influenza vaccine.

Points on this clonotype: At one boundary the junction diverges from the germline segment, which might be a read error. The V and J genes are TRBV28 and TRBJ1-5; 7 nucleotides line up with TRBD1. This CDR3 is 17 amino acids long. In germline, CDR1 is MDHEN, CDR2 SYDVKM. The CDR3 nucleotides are TGTGCCAGCAGAAGAGCTGACAGGGCGTATAGCAAACAGCCCCAGCATTTT. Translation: CASRRADRAYSKQPQHF.

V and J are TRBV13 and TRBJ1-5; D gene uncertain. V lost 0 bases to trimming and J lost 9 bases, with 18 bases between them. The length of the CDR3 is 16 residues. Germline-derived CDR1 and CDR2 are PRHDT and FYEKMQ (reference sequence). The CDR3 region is CASSLGRVGATGPQHF. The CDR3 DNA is TGTGCCAGCAGCTTAGGCCGCGTTGGAGCCACCGGGCCCCAGCATTTT.

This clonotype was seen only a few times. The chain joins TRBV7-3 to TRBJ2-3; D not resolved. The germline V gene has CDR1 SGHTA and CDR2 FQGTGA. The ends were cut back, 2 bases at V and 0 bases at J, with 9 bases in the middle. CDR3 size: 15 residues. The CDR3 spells CASSLRLGSTDTQYF. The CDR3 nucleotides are TGTGCCAGCAGCTTACGGTTGGGGAGCACAGATACGCAGTATTTT.

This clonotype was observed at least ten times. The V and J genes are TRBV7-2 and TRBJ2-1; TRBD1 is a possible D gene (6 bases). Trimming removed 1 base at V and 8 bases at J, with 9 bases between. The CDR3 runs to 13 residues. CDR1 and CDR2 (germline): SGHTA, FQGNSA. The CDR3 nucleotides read TGTGCCAGCAGCTTAGACAGGGTGGATGAGCAGTTCTTC. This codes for CASSLDRVDEQFF.

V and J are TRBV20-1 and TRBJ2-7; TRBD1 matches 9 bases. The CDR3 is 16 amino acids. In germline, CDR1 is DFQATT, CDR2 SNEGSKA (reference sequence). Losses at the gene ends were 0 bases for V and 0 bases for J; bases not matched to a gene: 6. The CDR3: CSARDADRGYSYEQYF. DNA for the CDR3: TGCAGTGCTAGAGATGCTGACAGGGGGTACTCCTACGAGCAGTACTTC.

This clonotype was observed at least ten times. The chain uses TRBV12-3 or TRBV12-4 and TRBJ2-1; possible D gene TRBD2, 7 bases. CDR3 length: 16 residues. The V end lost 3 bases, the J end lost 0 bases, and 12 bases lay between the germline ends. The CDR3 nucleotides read TGTGCCAGCAGTTTGCGGGGGACAAACTCCTACAATGAGCAGTTCTTC. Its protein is CASSLRGTNSYNEQFF.

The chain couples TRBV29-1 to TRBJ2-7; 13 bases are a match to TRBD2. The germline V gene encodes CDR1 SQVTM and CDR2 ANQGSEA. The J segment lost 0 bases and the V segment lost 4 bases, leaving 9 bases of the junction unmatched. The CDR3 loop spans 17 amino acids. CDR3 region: CSVAGGLAGPSSYEQYF. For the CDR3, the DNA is TGCAGCGTTGCGGGGGGACTAGCGGGACCCTCCTCCTACGAGCAGTACTTC.

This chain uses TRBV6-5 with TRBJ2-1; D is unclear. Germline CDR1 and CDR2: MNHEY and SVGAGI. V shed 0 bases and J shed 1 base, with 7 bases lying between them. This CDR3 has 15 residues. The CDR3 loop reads CASSYSLRSYNEQFF. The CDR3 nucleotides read TGTGCCAGCAGTTACTCTCTGAGATCCTACAATGAGCAGTTCTTC.

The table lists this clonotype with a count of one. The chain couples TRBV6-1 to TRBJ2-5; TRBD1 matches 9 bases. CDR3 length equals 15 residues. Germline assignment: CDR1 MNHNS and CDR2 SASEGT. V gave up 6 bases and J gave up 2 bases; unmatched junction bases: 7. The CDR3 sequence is CASRAGTGRQETQYF. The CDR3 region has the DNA TGTGCCAGCAGAGCCGGGACAGGGAGACAAGAGACCCAGTACTTC.

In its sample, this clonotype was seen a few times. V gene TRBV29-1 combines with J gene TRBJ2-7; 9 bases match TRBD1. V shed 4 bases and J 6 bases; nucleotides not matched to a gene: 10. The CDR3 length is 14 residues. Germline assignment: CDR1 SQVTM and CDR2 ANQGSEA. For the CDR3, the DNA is TGCAGCGTTGGCCGAACAGGGGGCGAGACCGAGCAGTACTTC. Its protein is CSVGRTGGETEQYF.

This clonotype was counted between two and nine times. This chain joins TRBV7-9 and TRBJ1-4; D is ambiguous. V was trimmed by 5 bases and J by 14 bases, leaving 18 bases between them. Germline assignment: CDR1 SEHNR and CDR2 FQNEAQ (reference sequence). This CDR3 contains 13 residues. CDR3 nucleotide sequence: TGTGCCAGCAGCACGACGTGGGATCCGGGGCTGTTTTTT. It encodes CASSTTWDPGLFF.

Here the CDR3 DNA reads TGTGCCAGCAGCCAAACCCCCTTAGGTTCTGGCTACACCTTC. Its protein is CASSQTPLGSGYTF. The chain employs TRBV3-1 and TRBJ1-2; D gene unclear. There are 14 residues in the CDR3. Trimming removed 2 bases from V and 7 bases from J, with 14 bases in between. Germline CDR1 LGHDT, CDR2 YNNKEL (reference sequence).

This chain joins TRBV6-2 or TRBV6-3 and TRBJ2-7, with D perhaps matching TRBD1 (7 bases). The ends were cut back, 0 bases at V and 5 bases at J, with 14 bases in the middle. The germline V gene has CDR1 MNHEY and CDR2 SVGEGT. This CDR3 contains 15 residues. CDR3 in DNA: TGTGCCAGCAGTTACTCGCCAGGGGGGAAGGACGAGCAGTACTTC. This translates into CASSYSPGGKDEQYF.

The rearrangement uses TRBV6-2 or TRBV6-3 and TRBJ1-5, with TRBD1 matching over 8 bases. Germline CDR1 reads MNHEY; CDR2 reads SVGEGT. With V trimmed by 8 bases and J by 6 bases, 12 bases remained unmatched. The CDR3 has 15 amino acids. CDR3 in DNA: TGTGCCAGCCATATGGGACAGGTGGGGGCTCAGCCCCAGCATTTT. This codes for CASHMGQVGAQPQHF.

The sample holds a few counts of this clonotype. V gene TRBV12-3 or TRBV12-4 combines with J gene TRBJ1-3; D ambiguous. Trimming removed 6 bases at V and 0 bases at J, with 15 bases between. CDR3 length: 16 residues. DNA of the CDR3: TGTGCCAGCAGGGTCTTTTGGGCAAGCTCTGGAAACACCATATATTTT. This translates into CASRVFWASSGNTIYF.

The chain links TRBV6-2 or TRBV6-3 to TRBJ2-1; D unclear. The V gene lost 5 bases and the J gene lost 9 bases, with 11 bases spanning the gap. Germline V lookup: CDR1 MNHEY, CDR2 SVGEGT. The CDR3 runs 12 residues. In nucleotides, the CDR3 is TGTGCCAGCAGTAATGACTTCCCTGAGCAGTTCTTC. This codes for CASSNDFPEQFF.

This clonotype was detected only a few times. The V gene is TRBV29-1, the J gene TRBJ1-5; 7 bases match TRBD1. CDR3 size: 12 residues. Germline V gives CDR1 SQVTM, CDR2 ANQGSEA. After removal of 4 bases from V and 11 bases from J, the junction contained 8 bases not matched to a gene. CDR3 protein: CSVGGGDSTQHF. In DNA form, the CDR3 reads TGCAGCGTTGGCGGAGGGGACAGCACCCAGCATTTT.

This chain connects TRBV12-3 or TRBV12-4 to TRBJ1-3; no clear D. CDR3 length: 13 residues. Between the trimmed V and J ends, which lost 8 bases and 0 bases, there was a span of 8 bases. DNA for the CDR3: TGTGCCAGCCTCACCGGCTCTGGAAACACCATATATTTT. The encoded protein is CASLTGSGNTIYF.

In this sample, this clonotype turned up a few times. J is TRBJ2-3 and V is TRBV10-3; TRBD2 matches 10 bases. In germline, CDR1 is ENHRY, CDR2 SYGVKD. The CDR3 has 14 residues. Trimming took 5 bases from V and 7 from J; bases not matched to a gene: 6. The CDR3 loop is CAISSGGASNTQYF. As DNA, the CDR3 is TGTGCCATCAGTAGCGGGGGGGCGTCTAATACGCAGTATTTT.

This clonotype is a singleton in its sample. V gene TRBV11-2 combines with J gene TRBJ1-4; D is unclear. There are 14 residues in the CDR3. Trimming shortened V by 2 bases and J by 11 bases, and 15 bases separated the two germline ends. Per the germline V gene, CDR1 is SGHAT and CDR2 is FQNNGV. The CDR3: CASSLTVGLRKLFF. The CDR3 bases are TGTGCCAGCAGCTTAACCGTCGGTCTGAGGAAACTGTTTTTT.